This TCR beta chain was sequenced during a study of blood T cells in healthy people across ages. A J-beta primer mix and a sample-barcoded 5' primer were used in a second PCR of roughly 6 to 12 cycles. MiXCR, run by TCRdb on the 5' RACE reads, gives a single entry per CDR3 protein. The sample contains 1.5 million to 1.9 million distinct CDR3 sequences, 35% to 45% of which appear only once. Study-wide findings and caveats: As naive T cell percentage varied, TCR beta diversity correlated strongly with it.

A note on this clonotype: Its antigen is not known.

Material for sequencing was blood. The TCR was taken from a woman between 18 and 29 years old in good health.

This CDR3 is CASSWSGDSQGNEQFF. DNA for the CDR3: TGTGCCAGCAGCTGGTCTGGGGACAGCCAGGGGAATGAGCAGTTCTTC. The chain is built from TRBV7-9 and TRBJ2-1; 7 bases are shared with TRBD1. The V gene's germline CDR1 is SEHNR and CDR2 FQNEAQ (reference sequence). This CDR3 spans 16 amino acids. The V gene end was trimmed by 4 bases and the J gene end by 7 bases; junction bases not matched to a gene: 13.